Sequencing of this TCR beta chain was carried out in a study of type 1 and type 2 diabetes patients (dated by TCRdb to the mid-2010s). Background for the entire study: Eight or nine type 1 diabetes patients, a few type 2 diabetes patients and roughly six nondiabetic controls were recruited in China to form the cohort. Sequencing of the TCRbeta libraries was paired-end and was performed on Illumina HiSeq 2000 or MiSeq instruments. A total of 15 million to 20 million paired-end reads were generated across the whole study. Across the study, CD4+ and CD8+ T cells were positively selected from PBMCs by means of CD4 or CD8 MicroBeads on MACS columns. Similar V gene usage was observed when roughly 22-cycle and roughly 25-cycle amplification were compared, suggesting similar primer efficiencies and random PCR bias. In the study, high-throughput sequencing was used to profile TCRbeta repertoires so that type 1 diabetes, type 2 diabetes and nondiabetic individuals could be compared. Type 2 diabetes patients served as a disease comparison group for the type 1 diabetes patients.

CDR1 and CDR2 (LNHDA, SQIVND) derive from the germline V gene (reference sequence). The CDR3 starts with the cysteine, ends with the phenylalanine, and has 14 residues. The read is trimmed to its CDR3 DNA, 42 bases read in frame from base 1. V and J lose 6 bases and 2 bases, and a span of 13 bases separates them. Every diabetic patient fulfilled standard classification criteria for type 1 or type 2 diabetes, and glucose and C-peptide were measured using WHO-recommended methods. Donors with other autoimmune diseases or infections within the previous four weeks were excluded from participation. A roughly 10-milliliter sample of peripheral blood was drawn from every participant. LymphoPrep density separation was used to isolate PBMCs. Regarding this clonotype: Its recognized antigen is unknown. Given a much more abundant clone one base away, this may be a read error.

General study outcomes and caveats: Only a few highly-expanded CD4+ clones (median one) were found in type 2 diabetes patients, and these clones made up a median approximately 4% of reads. Only a limited number of T2D and control samples were sequenced, so some T1D-only HECs might also appear in more T2D or control samples. The study groups were not matched for age and gender, which could possibly have biased interpretation. Type 2 diabetes repertoires showed high diversity, significantly greater than type 1 diabetes repertoires in both CD4+ and CD8+ T cells. Highly correlated V and J gene usage patterns were observed for type 2 diabetes and control samples, with an average of around 0.97 between samples.

Sequencing took place on an Illumina MiSeq. For TCRbeta CDR3 amplification, the template was genomic DNA taken from the sorted T cell subsets. The TCRbeta CDR3 region was amplified by multiplex PCR using 30 forward and 13 reverse primers. After the PCR products were purified with AMPure XP beads, a second PCR of 20 to 30 cycles was run to add indices and adaptors. Libraries were gel-purified using the QIAquick Gel Extraction Kit before sequencing. The published analysis was carried out like this. Paired-end reads were merged with FLASH and aligned to IMGT V, D and J germline references using IgBLAST. Reads with below 70% alignment identity to germline references were discarded, leaving some 10,000,000 reads study-wide. IMGT definitions were followed to assign CDR3 boundaries, reading frame and productivity. Highly-expanded clones were defined as clones at or above 1% of reads, and diversity was measured by normalized Shannon entropy. Group differences in Shannon entropy were tested with unpaired two-tailed t-tests. TCRdb cleaned the public reads at Q25 with fastp, built clones with MiXCR and kept in-frame beta chains. Records with the same CDR3 protein are collapsed into one entry carrying the most frequent genes and DNA. These V and J calls are TCRdb output, not the study's own analysis. For this sample the table gives fewer than 300,000 distinct CDR3 sequences, of which around 47% were detected only once. The ten largest clonotypes hold roughly an eighth of the sample.

What was sequenced was peripheral blood mononuclear cells (PBMCs). Recombination linked TRBV19 to TRBJ1-1, with no reliable assignment of the D segment. The clonotype originates from a man between 18 and 29 years old with type 2 diabetes. The CDR3: CASSEDRINTEAFF. The nucleotide sequence reads TGTGCCAGTAGCGAGGACCGCATTAACACTGAAGCTTTCTTT. The full variable domain, with segments outside the CDR3 supplied by the reference TRBV19 and TRBJ1-1 proteins, appears as DGGITQSPKYLFRKEGQNVTLSCEQNLNHDAMYWYRQDPGQGLRLIYYSQIVNDFQKGDIAEGYSVSREKKESFPLTVTSAQKNPTAFYLCASSEDRINTEAFFGQGTRLTVV.